This entry lists 18 T cell receptor beta chains sequenced from one sample in a study of blood T cell repertoires in COVID-19. The assay was immunoSEQ multiplex PCR, and TCRdb's table has in-frame clones only and misses some. The data contain tens of thousands of clones, less than 85% of them singletons. The sample consisted of peripheral blood. The receptors were sampled from a woman aged 80 or over with acute or convalescent COVID-19.

Only a few counts were recorded for this clone. This chain uses TRBV18 with TRBJ2-5; 14 bases match TRBD2. This CDR3 has 15 amino acids. V lost 2 bases to trimming and J lost 6 bases; unmatched junction nucleotides: 2. Germline CDR1 KGHSH, CDR2 LQKENI. DNA of the CDR3: TGTGCCAGCTCACCAGGACTAGCGGGGGGTAAGACCCAGTACTTC. It specifies CASSPGLAGGKTQYF.

The genes are TRBV9 and TRBJ2-5; TRBD2 matches 9 bases. The V gene's germline CDR1 is SGDLS and CDR2 YYNGEE. Unmatched junction bases numbered 8, after V lost 2 bases and J lost 3 bases. This CDR3 has 16 amino acids. The CDR3 sequence: CASSVVGGRGEETQYF. The CDR3 nucleotides are TGTGCCAGCAGCGTTGTTGGCGGGAGGGGAGAAGAGACCCAGTACTTC.

V and J are TRBV30 and TRBJ1-2; 8 bases match TRBD1. The CDR3 totals 12 residues. Germline V gives CDR1 GTSNPN, CDR2 SVGIG (reference sequence). The trim removed 1 base at V and 8 bases at J, leaving 3 bases unmatched. CDR3 protein: CAWSGQGYGYTF. In nucleotides, the CDR3 is TGTGCCTGGAGTGGACAGGGGTACGGCTACACCTTC. The whole variable domain, filled in from reference TRBV30 and TRBJ1-2, reads SQTIHQWPATLVQPVGSPLSLECTVEGTSNPNLYWYRQAAGRGLQLLFYSVGIGQISSEVPQNLSASRPQDRQFILSSKKLLLSDSGFYLCAWSGQGYGYTFGSGTRLTVV.

This clone appeared a single time. The chain employs TRBV18 and TRBJ1-1, with D unclear. The V end lost 2 bases, the J end lost 0 bases, and 13 bases lay between the germline ends. The germline gives CDR1 KGHSH, CDR2 LQKENI. This CDR3 has 16 residues. CDR3: CASSPSREPMNTEAFF. The CDR3 region has the DNA TGTGCCAGCTCACCATCCCGGGAACCTATGAACACTGAAGCTTTCTTT.

V is TRBV29-1 and J is TRBJ2-3, with TRBD2 matching 7 bases. Germline V gene sequence: CDR1 SQVTM, CDR2 ANQGSEA. The CDR3 has 14 amino acids. The V segment lost 3 bases and the J segment 0 bases; nucleotides outside the gene matches: 3. This CDR3 is CSVDGGGSTDTQYF. CDR3 sequence (DNA): TGCAGCGTTGATGGGGGGGGAAGCACAGATACGCAGTATTTT.

J is TRBJ2-3 and V is TRBV9, with D maybe TRBD2 (5 bases). Germline lookup yields CDR1 SGDLS and CDR2 YYNGEE. The CDR3 consists of 14 residues. The ends were cut back, 3 bases at V and 2 bases at J, with 10 bases in the middle. The CDR3 sequence is CASSARTVTDTQYF. The CDR3 region has the DNA TGTGCCAGCAGCGCCCGGACTGTCACAGATACGCAGTATTTT.

V gene TRBV4-1 combines with J gene TRBJ2-3; 9 bases align to TRBD2. Per germline, CDR1 MGHRA and CDR2 YSYEKL. CDR3 length: 18 amino acids. The trim removed 0 bases at V and 0 bases at J, leaving 7 bases unmatched. The CDR3 nucleotides are TGCGCCAGCAGCCAAGACAGGGGCGGGAGGGGTAGCACAGATACGCAGTATTTT. Protein product: CASSQDRGGRGSTDTQYF.

This clone was seen just once. Additional DNA sequences in this sample encode the identical CDR3. The rearrangement uses TRBV19 and TRBJ2-5; a possible D gene is TRBD1 (5 bases). The CDR3 totals 14 residues. V was trimmed by 2 bases and J by 0 bases, leaving 7 bases between them. CDR1 and CDR2 (germline): LNHDA, SQIVND (reference sequence). This CDR3 reads CASSIQGNQETQYF. The CDR3 coding sequence is TGTGCCAGTAGTATACAGGGAAACCAAGAGACCCAGTACTTC. Variable domain in full (rest from reference TRBV19 and TRBJ2-5): DGGITQSPKYLFRKEGQNVTLSCEQNLNHDAMYWYRQDPGQGLRLIYYSQIVNDFQKGDIAEGYSVSREKKESFPLTVTSAQKNPTAFYLCASSIQGNQETQYFGPGTRLLVL.

The V call is TRBV5-5, the J call TRBJ2-3; D is unclear. V was shortened by 0 bases and J by 5 bases, with 4 bases between the two germline ends. The CDR3 spans 12 residues. Germline CDR1 reads SGHKS; CDR2 reads YYEKEE (reference sequence). CDR3 region: CASSLARDTQYF. The CDR3 DNA reads as TGTGCCAGCAGCTTGGCGCGAGATACGCAGTATTTT.

The V call is TRBV9, the J call TRBJ1-2; D ambiguous. The CDR3 is 14 amino acids. Per germline, CDR1 SGDLS and CDR2 YYNGEE. Trimming pared 2 bases from V and 7 bases from J, leaving 15 bases between. The DNA of the CDR3 is TGTGCCAGCAGCGTGGGAGACGAGATCGGTGGCTACACCTTC. As protein: CASSVGDEIGGYTF.

The chain links TRBV24-1 to TRBJ2-7, with 10 bases matching TRBD1. This CDR3 contains 15 residues. The germline CDR1 and CDR2 sequences are KGHDR and SFDVKD. Trimming cost V 3 bases and J 3 bases; bases outside gene matches: 4. In nucleotides, the CDR3 is TGTGCCACCAGTGATGTCGACAGGGGGCACTACGAGCAGTACTTC. Translation: CATSDVDRGHYEQYF.

This clone was seen more than once but under ten times. The chain joins TRBV7-9 to TRBJ2-5, with D tentatively TRBD2 (5 bases). CDR3 length: 14 amino acids. The ends were cut back, 5 bases at V and 1 base at J, with 11 bases in the middle. CDR1 and CDR2 (germline): SEHNR, FQNEAQ (reference sequence). The CDR3 DNA reads as TGTGCCAGCAGCCCGCCGGGGTTCCAAGAGACCCAGTACTTC. Translating it yields CASSPPGFQETQYF. Full variable domain (missing parts from reference TRBV7-9 and TRBJ2-5): DTGVSQNPRHKITKRGQNVTFRCDPISEHNRLYWYRQTLGQGPEFLTYFQNEAQLEKSRLLSDRFSAERPKGSFSTLEIQRTEQGDSAMYLCASSPPGFQETQYFGPGTRLLVL.

The gene calls are TRBV13 and TRBJ1-3, with D perhaps TRBD1 (6 bases). V was clipped by 8 bases and J by 0 bases, with 8 bases between them. Germline CDR1 and CDR2: PRHDT and FYEKMQ (reference sequence). CDR3 length: 13 residues. DNA for the CDR3: TGTGCCAGCCTGGACAGCTCTGGAAACACCATATATTTT. Translating gives CASLDSSGNTIYF. Full variable domain (outside the CDR3, taken from reference TRBV13 and TRBJ1-3): AAGVIQSPRHLIKEKRETATLKCYPIPRHDTVYWYQQGPGQDPQFLISFYEKMQSDKGSIPDRFSAQQFSDYHSELNMSSLELGDSALYFCASLDSSGNTIYFGEGSWLTVV.

This chain links TRBV5-1 with TRBJ2-3; TRBD2 agrees at 9 bases. The ends lost 10 bases at V and 6 bases at J; junction bases unmatched: 9. CDR1 is SGHRS and CDR2 is YFSETQ in the germline V gene. The CDR3 has 13 residues. The CDR3 sequence is CASWGSGSDTQYF. DNA for the CDR3: TGCGCCTCATGGGGTAGCGGGAGTGATACGCAGTATTTT.

This sequence joins TRBV7-8 and TRBJ2-4, with 11 positions matching TRBD2. CDR1 SGHVS and CDR2 FQNEAQ come from the germline V gene. The CDR3 runs 20 residues. V dropped 5 bases and J dropped 0; count of bases not matched to a gene: 15. Here the CDR3 DNA reads TGTGCCAGCAGCACCCCCCGGGGACTAGCGGCGTTCGGAGCCAAAAACATTCAGTACTTC. Amino acids: CASSTPRGLAAFGAKNIQYF.

The chain carries TRBV5-1 and TRBJ2-2, with D possibly TRBD2 on 6 matching bases. The V gene lost 4 bases and the J gene lost 4 bases, with 8 bases spanning the gap. CDR1 and CDR2 (germline): SGHRS, YFSETQ. The CDR3 consists of 13 residues. CDR3 sequence: CASSHGGTGELFF. Here the CDR3 DNA reads TGCGCCAGCAGCCACGGGGGCACCGGGGAGCTGTTTTTT.

The chain links TRBV4-1 to TRBJ1-2; TRBD1 is a possible D gene (5 bases). The germline V and J ends were trimmed by 4 bases and 5 bases, with 20 bases remaining between them. The germline V gene encodes CDR1 MGHRA and CDR2 YSYEKL. This CDR3 contains 16 residues. CDR3 sequence (DNA): TGCGCCAGCAGCCCTATAGGGGCGGGACGGATGTATGGCTACACCTTC. As protein: CASSPIGAGRMYGYTF.

The chain uses TRBV19 and TRBJ1-1, with 7 positions matching TRBD1. The CDR3 runs to 15 residues. CDR1 is LNHDA and CDR2 is SQIVND in the germline V gene (reference sequence). The V gene end was trimmed by 5 bases and the J gene end by 4 bases; junction bases not matched to a gene: 10. CDR3 in amino acids: CASSLGVTGFTEAFF. DNA of the CDR3: TGTGCCAGTAGTCTGGGTGTGACAGGGTTCACTGAAGCTTTCTTT.